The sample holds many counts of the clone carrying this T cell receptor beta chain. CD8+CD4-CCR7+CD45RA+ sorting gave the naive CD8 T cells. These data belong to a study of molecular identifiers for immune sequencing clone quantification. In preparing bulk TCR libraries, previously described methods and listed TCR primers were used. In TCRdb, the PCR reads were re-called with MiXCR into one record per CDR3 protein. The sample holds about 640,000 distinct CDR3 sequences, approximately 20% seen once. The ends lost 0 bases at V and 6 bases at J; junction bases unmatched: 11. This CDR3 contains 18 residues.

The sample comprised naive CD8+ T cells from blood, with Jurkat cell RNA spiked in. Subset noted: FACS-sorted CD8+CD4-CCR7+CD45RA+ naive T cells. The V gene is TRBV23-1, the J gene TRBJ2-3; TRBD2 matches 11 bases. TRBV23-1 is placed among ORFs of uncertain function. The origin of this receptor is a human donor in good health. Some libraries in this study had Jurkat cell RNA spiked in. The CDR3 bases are TGCGCCAGCAGTCAATCGAATGGGCTAGCGGGGGGTTGTGATACGCAGTATTTT. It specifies CASSQSNGLAGGCDTQYF.